The source of this T cell receptor beta chain is a study of naive and memory T cell subsets (dated by TCRdb to about 2017). The study in broad terms: The figure summarizing these samples reported roughly 10 blood donors, 7 tuberculin skin test biopsies and 3 saline control biopsies. PCR2 was typically a SYBR Green qPCR stopped at a set threshold; low-input samples could instead use end-point PCR (approximately 6 cycles).

Study-wide conclusions, independent of this receptor: The RNA-based method was acknowledged as potentially sensitive to TCR transcript changes with T cell activation and differentiation.

The library relied on 5' RACE. The ligated cDNA was amplified by four rounds of PCR, in which nested alpha and beta constant region primers were used together with the SP2 primer. For the blood and skin samples, TCR RNA was reverse transcribed with SuperScript IV using primers for the alpha and beta constant regions. Using T4 RNA ligase 1, an oligonucleotide carrying both the Illumina SP2 primer and a UMI was ligated onto the 3' end of the cDNA. To prevent hairpin formation, the 12-nucleotide UMI was made up of two random hexamers with an eight-base spacer between them. From the second PCR onward, TCR alpha and beta chain libraries were processed separately and dual indexed for multiplexing. After pooling, the indexed libraries were analyzed by capillary electrophoresis and sequenced on either an Illumina MiSeq or NextSeq. Libraries were spiked with PhiX DNA at 5-7% so that base diversity was increased and cluster recognition was improved. The paper's processing steps were these. Demultiplexor extracted UMIs from read 2, combined them with read 1 TCR sequence, and split reads by sample indices. V and J genes and V-J junctions were identified by Decombinator, and each TCR was assigned a five-part identifier that included V and J deletions. Collapsinator relied on UMIs to correct both sequencing errors and PCR amplification heterogeneity, producing a UMI-based abundance for each TCR. Identifiers were converted to nucleotide sequence by CDR3Translator and translated to amino acids, and CDR3 regions were extracted on the basis of terminal motifs. After normalization to the amount of input RNA, the error-corrected alpha and beta TCR counts from blood and from skin were compared. In-frame beta chains were kept once TCRdb had trimmed the public reads at Q25 with fastp and called clones with MiXCR. Records with the same CDR3 protein are collapsed into one entry carrying the most frequent genes and DNA. The V and J calls come from TCRdb's annotation, not from the publication. The sample table shows 50,000 to 65,000 distinct CDR3 sequences, and more than 7.5% are seen once. The top ten constitute approximately 9.4% of the sample.

The study reported a robust and sensitive protocol to amplify, sequence and analyze TCRs, based on 3' ligation of a UMI-containing oligonucleotide to TCR cDNA. For whole blood analysis, 2.5 ml of peripheral blood was collected from healthy adult volunteers into Tempus tubes, and RNA was extracted following the manufacturer's instructions. Before reverse transcription, total RNA that had not been cell sorted was treated with RQ1 DNase, with a target input of roughly 1 to 1,100 ng. Skin biopsy and whole blood libraries were made to test pipeline robustness in samples where T cells form a minority population. This clonotype was seen ten or more times. Its specific antigen is unknown. No base qualities exist here, and no much larger clone lies one base off it. The TCR was taken from a female donor in good health.

The DNA reads as follows: TGTGCCAGCAGGACCGAAAAAACAGGGACCAACACTGAAGCTTTCTTT. Its amino acids are CASRTEKTGTNTEAFF. The chain joins TRBV28 to TRBJ1-1; D gene: possibly TRBD1, on 6 matching bases. V lost 6 bases and J lost 2 bases; the stretch between them is 19 bases long. From the germline V gene, CDR1 is MDHEN and CDR2 is SYDVKM. The CDR3 goes from the cysteine to the phenylalanine over 16 residues. The sequence is cut down to CDR3 DNA, 48 bases in frame from base 1.